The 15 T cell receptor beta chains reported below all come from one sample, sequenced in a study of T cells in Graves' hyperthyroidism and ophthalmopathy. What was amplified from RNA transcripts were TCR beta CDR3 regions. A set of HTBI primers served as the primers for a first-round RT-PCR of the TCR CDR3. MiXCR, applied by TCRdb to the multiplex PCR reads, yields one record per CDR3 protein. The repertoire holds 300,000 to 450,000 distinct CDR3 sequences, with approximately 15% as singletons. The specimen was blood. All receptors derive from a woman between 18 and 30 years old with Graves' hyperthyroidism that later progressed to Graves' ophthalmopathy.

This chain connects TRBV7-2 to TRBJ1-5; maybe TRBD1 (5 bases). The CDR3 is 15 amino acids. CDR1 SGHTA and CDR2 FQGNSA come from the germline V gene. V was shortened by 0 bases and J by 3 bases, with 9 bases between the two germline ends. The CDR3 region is CASSLAGLYNQPQHF. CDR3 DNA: TGTGCCAGCAGCTTAGCGGGACTCTACAATCAGCCCCAGCATTTT.

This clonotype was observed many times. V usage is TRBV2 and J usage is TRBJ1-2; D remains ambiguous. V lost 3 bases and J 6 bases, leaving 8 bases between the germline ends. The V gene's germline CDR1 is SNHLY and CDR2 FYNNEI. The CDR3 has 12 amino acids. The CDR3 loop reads CASSDGFDGYTF. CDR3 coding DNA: TGTGCCAGCAGTGACGGGTTCGATGGCTACACCTTC. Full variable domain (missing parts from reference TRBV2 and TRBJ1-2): EPEVTQTPSHQVTQMGQEVILRCVPISNHLYFYWYRQILGQKVEFLVSFYNNEISEKSEIFDDQFSVERPDGSNFTLKIRSTKLEDSAMYFCASSDGFDGYTFGSGTRLTVV.

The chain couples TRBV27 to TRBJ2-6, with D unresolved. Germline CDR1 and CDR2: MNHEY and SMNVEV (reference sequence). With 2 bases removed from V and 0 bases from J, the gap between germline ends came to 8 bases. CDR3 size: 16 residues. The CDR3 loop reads CASSLTGPSGANVLTF. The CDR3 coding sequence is TGTGCCAGCAGTTTAACTGGGCCCTCTGGGGCCAACGTCCTGACTTTC.

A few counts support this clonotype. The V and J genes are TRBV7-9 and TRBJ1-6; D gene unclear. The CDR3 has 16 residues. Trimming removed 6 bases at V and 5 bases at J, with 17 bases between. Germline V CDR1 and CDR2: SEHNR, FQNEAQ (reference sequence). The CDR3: CASSHPNTRHNSPLHF. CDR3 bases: TGTGCCAGCAGTCATCCTAACACACGCCATAATTCACCCCTCCACTTT.

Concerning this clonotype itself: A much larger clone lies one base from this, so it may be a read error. CDR3 in amino acids: CASETVTDTQHF. CDR3 sequence (DNA): TGTGCCAGCGAGACAGTCACAGATACGCAGCATTTT. The chain is built from TRBV2 and TRBJ2-3, with D tentatively TRBD1 (5 bases). The DNA end favors TRBJ1-5, so the J call may be wrong. The CDR3 has 12 amino acids. Germline CDR1 and CDR2: SNHLY and FYNNEI.

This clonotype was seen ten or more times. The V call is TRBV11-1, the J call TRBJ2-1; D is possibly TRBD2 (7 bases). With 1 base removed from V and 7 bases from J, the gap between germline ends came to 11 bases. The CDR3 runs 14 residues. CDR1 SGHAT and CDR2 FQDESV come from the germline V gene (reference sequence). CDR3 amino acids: CASSLEGGVNEQFF. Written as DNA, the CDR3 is TGTGCCAGCAGCTTAGAAGGGGGGGTGAATGAGCAGTTCTTC.

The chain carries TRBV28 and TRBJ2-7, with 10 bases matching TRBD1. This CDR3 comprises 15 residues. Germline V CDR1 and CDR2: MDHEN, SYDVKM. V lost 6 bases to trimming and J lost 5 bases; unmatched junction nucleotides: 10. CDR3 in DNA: TGTGCCAGCAGGTCCGGACAGGGGGGCTTTGACGAGCAGTACTTC. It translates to CASRSGQGGFDEQYF.

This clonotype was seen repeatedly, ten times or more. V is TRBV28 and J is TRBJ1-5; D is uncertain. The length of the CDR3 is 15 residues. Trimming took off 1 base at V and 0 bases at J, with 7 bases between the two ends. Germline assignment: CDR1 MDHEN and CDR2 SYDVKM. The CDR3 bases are TGTGCCAGCAGTTTATACAGACATAGCAATCAGCCCCAGCATTTT. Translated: CASSLYRHSNQPQHF.

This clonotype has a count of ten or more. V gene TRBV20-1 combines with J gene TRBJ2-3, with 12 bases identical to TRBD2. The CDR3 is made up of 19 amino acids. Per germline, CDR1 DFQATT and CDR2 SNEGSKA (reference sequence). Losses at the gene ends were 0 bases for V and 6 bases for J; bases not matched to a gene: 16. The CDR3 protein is CSARDLGPRTSGNADTQYF. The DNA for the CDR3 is TGCAGTGCTAGAGATCTGGGGCCGAGGACTAGCGGGAATGCTGATACGCAGTATTTT.

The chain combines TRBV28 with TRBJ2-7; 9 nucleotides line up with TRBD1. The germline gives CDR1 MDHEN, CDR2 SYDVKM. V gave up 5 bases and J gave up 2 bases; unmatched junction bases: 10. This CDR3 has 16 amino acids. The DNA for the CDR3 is TGTGCCAGCAGTACGACCGTGGGGACAGGGACCTACGAGCAGTACTTC. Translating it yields CASSTTVGTGTYEQYF.

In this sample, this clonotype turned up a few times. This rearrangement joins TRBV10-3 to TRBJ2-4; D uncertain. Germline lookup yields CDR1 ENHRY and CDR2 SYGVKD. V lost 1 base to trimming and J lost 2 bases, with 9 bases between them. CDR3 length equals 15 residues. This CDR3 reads CAISEFQVSKNIQYF. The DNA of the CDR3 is TGTGCCATCAGTGAGTTCCAAGTCTCCAAAAACATTCAGTACTTC.

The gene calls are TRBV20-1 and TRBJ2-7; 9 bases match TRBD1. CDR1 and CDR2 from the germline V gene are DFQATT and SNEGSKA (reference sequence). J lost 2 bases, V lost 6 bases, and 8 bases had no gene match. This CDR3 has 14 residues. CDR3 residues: CSAFRDRETYEQYF. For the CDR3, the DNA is TGCAGTGCCTTCCGGGACAGGGAGACCTACGAGCAGTACTTC.

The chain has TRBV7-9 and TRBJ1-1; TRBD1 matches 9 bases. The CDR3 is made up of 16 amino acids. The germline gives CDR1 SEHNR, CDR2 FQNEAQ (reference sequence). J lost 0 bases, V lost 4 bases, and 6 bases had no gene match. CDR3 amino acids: CASSSRTGAVNTEAFF. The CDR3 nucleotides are TGTGCCAGCAGCTCGAGGACAGGGGCGGTGAACACTGAAGCTTTCTTT. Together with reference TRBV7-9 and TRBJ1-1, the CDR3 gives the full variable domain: DTGVSQNPRHKITKRGQNVTFRCDPISEHNRLYWYRQTLGQGPEFLTYFQNEAQLEKSRLLSDRFSAERPKGSFSTLEIQRTEQGDSAMYLCASSSRTGAVNTEAFFGQGTRLTVV.

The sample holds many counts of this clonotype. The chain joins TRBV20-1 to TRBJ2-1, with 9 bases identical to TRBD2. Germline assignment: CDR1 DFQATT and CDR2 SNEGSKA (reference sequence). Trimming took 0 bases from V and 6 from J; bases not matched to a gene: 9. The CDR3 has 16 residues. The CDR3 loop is CSARDSSGRPRNEQFF. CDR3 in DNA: TGCAGTGCTAGAGATTCCAGCGGGAGGCCCCGCAATGAGCAGTTCTTC.

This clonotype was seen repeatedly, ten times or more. CDR3 sequence reads: CASSQVGAGVQGEQYF. Written as DNA, the CDR3 is TGTGCCAGCAGCCAAGTGGGGGCGGGAGTTCAGGGCGAGCAGTACTTC. The V call is TRBV3-1, the J call TRBJ2-7; D perhaps matches TRBD2 (7 bases). CDR1 and CDR2 (germline): LGHDT, YNNKEL (reference sequence). This CDR3 has 16 amino acids. Trimming cost V 1 base and J 6 bases, with 19 bases left between them.